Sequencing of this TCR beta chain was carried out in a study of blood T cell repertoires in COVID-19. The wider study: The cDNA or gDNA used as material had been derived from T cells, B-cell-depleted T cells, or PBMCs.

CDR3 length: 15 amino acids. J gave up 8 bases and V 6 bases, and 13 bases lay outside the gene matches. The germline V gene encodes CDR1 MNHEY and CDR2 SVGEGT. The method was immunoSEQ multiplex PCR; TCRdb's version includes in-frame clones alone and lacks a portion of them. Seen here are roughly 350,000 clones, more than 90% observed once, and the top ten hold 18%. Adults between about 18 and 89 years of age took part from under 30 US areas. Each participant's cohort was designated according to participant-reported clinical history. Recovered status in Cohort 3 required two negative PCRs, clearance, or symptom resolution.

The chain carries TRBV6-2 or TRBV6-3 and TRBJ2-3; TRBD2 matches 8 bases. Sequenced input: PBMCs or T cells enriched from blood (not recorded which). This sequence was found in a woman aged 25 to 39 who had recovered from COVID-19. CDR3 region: CASSNRGIAGFTQYF. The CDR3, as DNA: TGTGCCAGCAGCAATCGGGGAATAGCGGGGTTTACGCAGTATTTT.